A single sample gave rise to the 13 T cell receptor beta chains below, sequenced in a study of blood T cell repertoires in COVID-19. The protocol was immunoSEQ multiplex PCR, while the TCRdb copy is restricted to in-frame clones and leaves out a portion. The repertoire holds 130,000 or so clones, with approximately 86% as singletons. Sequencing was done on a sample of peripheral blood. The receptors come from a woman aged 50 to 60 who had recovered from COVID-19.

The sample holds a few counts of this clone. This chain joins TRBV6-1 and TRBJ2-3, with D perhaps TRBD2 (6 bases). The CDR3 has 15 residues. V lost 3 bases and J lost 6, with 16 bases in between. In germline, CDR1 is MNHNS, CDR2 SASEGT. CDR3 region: CASSDFGGTWDTQYF. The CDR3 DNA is TGTGCCAGCAGTGATTTTGGGGGGACTTGGGATACGCAGTATTTT.

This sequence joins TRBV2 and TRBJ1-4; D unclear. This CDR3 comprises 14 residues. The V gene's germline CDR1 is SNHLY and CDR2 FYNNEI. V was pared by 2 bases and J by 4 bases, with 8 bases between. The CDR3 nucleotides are TGTGCCAGCAGTGAACAAGGGAGTAATGAAAAACTGTTTTTT. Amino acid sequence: CASSEQGSNEKLFF.

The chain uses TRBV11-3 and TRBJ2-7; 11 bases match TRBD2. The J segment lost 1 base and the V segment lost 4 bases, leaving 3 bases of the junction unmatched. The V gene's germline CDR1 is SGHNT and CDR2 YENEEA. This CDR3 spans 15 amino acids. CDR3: CASSSRLAGSYEQYF. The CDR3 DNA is TGTGCCAGCAGCTCTAGACTAGCGGGATCCTACGAGCAGTACTTC.

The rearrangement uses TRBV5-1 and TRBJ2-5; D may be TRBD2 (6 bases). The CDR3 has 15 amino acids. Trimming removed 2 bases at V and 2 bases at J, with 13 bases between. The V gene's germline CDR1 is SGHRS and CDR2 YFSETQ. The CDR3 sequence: CASSFSLAGQETQYF. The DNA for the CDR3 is TGCGCCAGCAGCTTCTCCCTTGCGGGGCAAGAGACCCAGTACTTC.

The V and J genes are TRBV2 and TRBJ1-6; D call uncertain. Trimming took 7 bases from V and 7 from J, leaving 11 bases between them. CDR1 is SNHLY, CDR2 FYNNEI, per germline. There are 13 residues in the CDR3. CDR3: CASTWTGNSPLHF. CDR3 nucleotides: TGTGCCAGCACCTGGACGGGGAATTCACCCCTCCACTTT.

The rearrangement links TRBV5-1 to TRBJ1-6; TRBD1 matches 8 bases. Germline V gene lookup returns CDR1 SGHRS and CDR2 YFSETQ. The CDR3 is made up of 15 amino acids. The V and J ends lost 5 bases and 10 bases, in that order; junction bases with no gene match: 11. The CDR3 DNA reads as TGCGCCAGCAGAGTCCAACAGGGGGAAGGGTCACCCCTCCACTTT. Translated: CASRVQQGEGSPLHF.

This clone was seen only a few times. Here the CDR3 reads CASSSLQGAGEAFF. CDR3 DNA sequence: TGCGCCAGCAGCTCGTTACAGGGGGCGGGTGAAGCTTTCTTT. The V call is TRBV5-1, the J call TRBJ1-1, with 9 bases that match TRBD1. The CDR3 covers 14 residues. After removal of 3 bases from V and 7 bases from J, the junction contained 7 bases not matched to a gene. Germline CDR1 reads SGHRS; CDR2 reads YFSETQ.

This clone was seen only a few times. This chain's CDR3 is CASRPGREESPLHF. The CDR3 nucleotides read TGTGCCAGCAGACCGGGGAGGGAGGAGTCACCCCTCCACTTT. The J gene is TRBJ1-6, the V gene TRBV28, with no clear D. V was clipped by 6 bases and J by 10 bases, with 16 bases between them. Looked up from germline, CDR1 is MDHEN and CDR2 is SYDVKM. The CDR3 has 14 residues.

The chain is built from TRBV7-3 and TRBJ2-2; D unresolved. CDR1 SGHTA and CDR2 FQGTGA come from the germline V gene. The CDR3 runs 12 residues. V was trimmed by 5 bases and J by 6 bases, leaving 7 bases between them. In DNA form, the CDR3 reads TGTGCCAGCAGCCCTTGGCCCGGGGAGCTGTTTTTT. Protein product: CASSPWPGELFF.

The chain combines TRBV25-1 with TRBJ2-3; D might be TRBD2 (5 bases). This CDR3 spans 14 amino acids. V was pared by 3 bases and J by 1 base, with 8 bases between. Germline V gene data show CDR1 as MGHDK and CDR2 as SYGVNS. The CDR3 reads CASSELGGTDTQYF. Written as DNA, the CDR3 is TGTGCCAGCAGTGAGTTGGGAGGCACAGATACGCAGTATTTT. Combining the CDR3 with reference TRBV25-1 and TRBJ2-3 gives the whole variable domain EADIYQTPRYLVIGTGKKITLECSQTMGHDKMYWYQQDPGMELHLIHYSYGVNSTEKGDLSSESTVSRIRTEHFPLTLESARPSHTSQYLCASSELGGTDTQYFGPGTRLTVL.

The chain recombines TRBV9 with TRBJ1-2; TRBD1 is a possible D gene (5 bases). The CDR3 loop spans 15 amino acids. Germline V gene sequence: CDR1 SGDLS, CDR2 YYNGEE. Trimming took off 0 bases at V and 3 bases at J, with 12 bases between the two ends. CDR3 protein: CASSVGAGRDYGYTF. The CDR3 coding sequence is TGTGCCAGCAGCGTAGGAGCAGGGAGGGACTATGGCTACACCTTC.

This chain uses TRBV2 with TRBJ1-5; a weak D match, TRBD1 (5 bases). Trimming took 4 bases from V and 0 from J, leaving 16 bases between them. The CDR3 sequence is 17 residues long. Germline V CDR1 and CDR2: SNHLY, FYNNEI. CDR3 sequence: CASSVGRGTASNQPQHF. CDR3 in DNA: TGTGCCAGCAGTGTAGGGCGGGGGACGGCTAGCAATCAGCCCCAGCATTTT.

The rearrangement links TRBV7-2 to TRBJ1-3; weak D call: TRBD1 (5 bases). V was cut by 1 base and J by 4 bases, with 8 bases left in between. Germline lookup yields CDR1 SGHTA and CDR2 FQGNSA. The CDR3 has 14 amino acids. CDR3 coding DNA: TGTGCCAGCAGCTTAGGGGACTTGGGAAACACCATATATTTT. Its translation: CASSLGDLGNTIYF.